This T cell receptor beta chain was retrieved from a study of CD8 T cells in ankylosing spondylitis. Notes on this clonotype: Its antigen remains unknown.

Libraries of TCR beta came from quantitative 5'-RACE with molecular barcodes. Each CDR3 protein gets one entry after TCRdb re-called the 5' RACE reads with MiXCR. The sample lists a few hundred thousand distinct CDR3 sequences, about 20% occurring once. V gave up 5 bases and J gave up 9 bases; unmatched junction bases: 6. Germline V gene sequence: CDR1 SGHTA, CDR2 FQGTGA. This CDR3 has 13 amino acids. General study findings and limits: In ankylosing spondylitis blood, a motif of seven or eight highly homologous TCR beta variants appeared characteristic.

The rearrangement links TRBV7-3 to TRBJ2-1; TRBD2 aligns across 8 bases. Specimen: blood, either unsorted or a sorted T cell fraction (not recorded which). The receptor's source is a male donor with ankylosing spondylitis. CDR3 nucleotides: TGTGCCAGCAGCACAATAGCGGGGTTTGAGCAGTTCTTC. It translates to CASSTIAGFEQFF.